This TCR beta chain was sequenced during a study of T cell changes during pregnancy in multiple sclerosis. J was trimmed by 5 bases and V by 4 bases; bases with no gene match: 6. The length of the CDR3 is 15 residues. Looked up from germline, CDR1 is MNHNS and CDR2 is SASEGT. Repertoires were generated with immunoSEQ multiplex PCR, while TCRdb's copy carries only in-frame clones and drops some. The sample carries tens of thousands of clones, around 96% recorded once. This chain uses TRBV6-1 with TRBJ2-1, with 9 positions matching TRBD1. Source: peripheral blood, taken in the second trimester of pregnancy. The sequence came from a female donor with multiple sclerosis, enrolled in a pregnancy study. CDR3 in amino acids: CASSATGTGHNEQFF. In nucleotides, the CDR3 is TGTGCCAGCAGTGCAACCGGGACAGGGCACAATGAGCAGTTCTTC.